These T cell receptor beta chains were read from a single sample in a study of T cells in Graves' hyperthyroidism and ophthalmopathy. Each CDR3 protein is one row after TCRdb ran MiXCR on the multiplex PCR reads. The sample carries about 380,000 distinct CDR3 sequences, roughly 15% recorded once. The sequenced material came from blood. Receptor source: a woman in her thirties with Graves' ophthalmopathy. Each CDR3 is given with its conserved first and last residue. The D gene is left open where the match is weak. The size field is filled for only some rows; it gives once, few, many or a size class.

CDR3aa	CDR3nt	abundance	v_gene	j_gene	d_gene
CASSQDLGLQSPLHF	TGTGCCAGCAGCCAAGATCTCGGACTCCAATCACCCCTCCACTTT	.	TRBV4-2	TRBJ1-6	.
CASSLSGTGPRTNEKLFF	TGTGCCAGCAGTTTATCCGGGACAGGACCTCGAACTAATGAAAAACTGTTTTTT	few	TRBV27	TRBJ1-4	TRBD1
CASTKSLGDYEQYF	TGTGCCAGTACAAAGAGCCTAGGAGACTACGAGCAGTACTTC	many	TRBV19	TRBJ2-7	.
CASSQLGSAEAFF	TGTGCCAGCAGCCAGTTAGGTTCCGCTGAAGCTTTCTTT	.	TRBV3-1	TRBJ1-1	.
CAWSDKRNSNQPQHF	TGTGCCTGGAGTGATAAGCGGAATAGCAATCAGCCCCAGCATTTT	many	TRBV30	TRBJ1-5	.
CASSFTNPPNYGYTF	TGTGCCAGCAGCTTCACAAATCCCCCTAACTATGGCTACACCTTC	many	TRBV11-1	TRBJ1-2	.
CASSPTGEDQPQHF	TGTGCCAGCAGCCCGACAGGGGAGGACCAGCCCCAGCATTTT	.	TRBV3-1	TRBJ1-5	TRBD1
CASSSFSITPGGQYSGELFF	TGTGCCAGCAGCTCATTCTCAATAACACCAGGGGGACAGTACTCCGGGGAGCTGTTTTTT	many	TRBV7-9	TRBJ2-2	TRBD1
CASSFPDRGEYEQYF	TGTGCCAGCAGTTTCCCGGACAGGGGGGAATACGAGCAGTACTTC	many	TRBV28	TRBJ2-7	TRBD1
CVSRFGGGASEAFF	TGTGTCAGCAGGTTTGGGGGGGGCGCTTCTGAAGCTTTCTTT	.	TRBV11-2	TRBJ1-1	.
CASRGEGGPTGELFF	TGTGCCAGCAGGGGCGAGGGGGGGCCGACCGGGGAGCTGTTTTTT	.	TRBV6-1	TRBJ2-2	.
CASTNRGDPTIYF	TGTGCCAGCACCAACAGGGGCGACCCGACCATATATTTT	many	TRBV7-2	TRBJ1-3	TRBD1
CASSLPRYEQYF	TGTGCCAGCAGTTTGCCACGCTACGAGCAGTACTTC	.	TRBV2	TRBJ2-7	.
CASSLLRGINEKLFF	TGTGCCAGCAGCCTCCTTAGGGGTATTAATGAAAAACTGTTTTTT	many	TRBV28	TRBJ1-4	.
CSATDSSQRGEQYF	TGCAGTGCCACAGACAGCTCACAACGGGGGGAGCAGTACTTC	many	TRBV20-1	TRBJ2-7	.
CASRQSGANVLTF	TGTGCCAGCAGGCAATCTGGGGCCAACGTCCTGACTTTC	.	TRBV12-3/TRBV12-4	TRBJ2-6	.
CASSVSLDRGINTGELFF	TGTGCCAGCAGCGTTAGTCTAGACAGGGGGATAAACACCGGGGAGCTGTTTTTT	.	TRBV9	TRBJ2-2	TRBD1
CASSFSAFTGVTGELFF	TGTGCCAGCAGCTTTTCCGCGTTCACTGGCGTAACCGGGGAGCTGTTTTTT	.	TRBV5-8	TRBJ2-2	.
CASSLVGLAGRDEQFF	TGCGCCAGCAGCTTGGTTGGGCTAGCGGGGCGCGATGAGCAGTTCTTC	.	TRBV5-1	TRBJ2-1	TRBD2
CAWRRAPGYGYTF	TGTGCCTGGAGGCGGGCTCCGGGCTATGGCTACACCTTC	.	TRBV30	TRBJ1-2	.
CASIKGGPSSYEQYF	TGTGCCAGCATAAAAGGGGGGCCAAGCTCCTACGAGCAGTACTTC	many	TRBV28	TRBJ2-7	.
CASIISTDTQYF	TGTGCCAGCATTATAAGCACAGATACGCAGTATTTT	few	TRBV6-1	TRBJ2-3	.
CASRGQVDGYTF	TGTGCCAGCAGGGGGCAGGTCGATGGCTACACCTTC	many	TRBV28	TRBJ1-2	.
CASSFGLTYEQYF	TGTGCCAGCAGCTTCGGTCTAACCTACGAGCAGTACTTC	many	TRBV11-2	TRBJ2-7	.
CASSGGSYGYTF	TGTGCCAGCAGTGGGGGTAGCTATGGCTACACCTTC	few	TRBV27	TRBJ1-2	.